The 29 T cell receptor beta chains in this list originate from one sample, sequenced in a study of blood T cell repertoires in COVID-19. The table came from immunoSEQ multiplex PCR; TCRdb's copy has only in-frame clones and leaves some out. The sample records roughly 250,000 clones, around three quarters being singletons. The sequencing input was peripheral blood. The receptor source for this set is a woman older than 75 with acute or convalescent COVID-19.

J is TRBJ1-1 and V is TRBV7-2, with a tentative D call TRBD1 (6 bases). Trimming removed 5 bases at V and 4 bases at J, with 8 bases between. This CDR3 spans 12 amino acids. Germline CDR1 is SGHTA and CDR2 is FQGNSA. CDR3 amino acids: CASSEQGTEAFF. The CDR3 region has the DNA TGTGCCAGCAGCGAACAGGGCACTGAAGCTTTCTTT.

The V call is TRBV2, the J call TRBJ2-7, with 11 bases matching TRBD1. The germline V gene encodes CDR1 SNHLY and CDR2 FYNNEI. The CDR3 has 14 amino acids. The ends lost 10 bases at V and 3 bases at J; junction bases unmatched: 8. The CDR3 here is CATSGTGGFYEQYF. Here the CDR3 DNA reads TGTGCCACCTCCGGGACAGGGGGTTTCTACGAGCAGTACTTC.

V gene TRBV6-5 combines with J gene TRBJ1-1; TRBD1 agrees at 7 bases. CDR3 length equals 15 residues. V dropped 2 bases and J dropped 2; count of bases not matched to a gene: 5. Per the germline V gene, CDR1 is MNHEY and CDR2 is SVGAGI. The CDR3 loop is CASSYEGTVNTEAFF. CDR3 DNA: TGTGCCAGCAGTTACGAAGGGACAGTAAACACTGAAGCTTTCTTT.

The chain is built from TRBV7-5 and TRBJ1-3; the listed D gene, TRBD1, was not tested against the DNA. TRBV7-5 is labeled a pseudogene. This CDR3 has 16 residues. Here the CDR3 DNA reads TGTGTCAGAAGCTTTACATCCGTCTGCTCTGGAAACACCATATATTTT. As protein: CVRSFTSVCSGNTIYF.

This clone was counted a single time. The V and J genes are TRBV18 and TRBJ2-1; maybe TRBD2 (5 bases). CDR3 length: 18 amino acids. V was cut by 0 bases and J by 5 bases, with 20 bases left in between. Germline CDR1 is KGHSH and CDR2 is LQKENI. The CDR3 region is CASSPPWTPVYLHNEQFF. The CDR3 DNA is TGTGCCAGCTCACCACCCTGGACTCCCGTGTACCTTCACAATGAGCAGTTCTTC.

In regard to this clone: One junction end disagrees with the germline gene, perhaps due to a read error. CDR3 protein: CASSQDGGRPVF. CDR3 DNA sequence: TGTGCCAGCAGCCAAGACGGGGGAAGACCGGTCTTC. V and J are TRBV4-2 and TRBJ2-1, with D perhaps matching TRBD2 (6 bases). The CDR3 is 12 residues long. Germline loops: CDR1 LGHNA, CDR2 YNFKEQ.

The rearrangement links TRBV3-1 (or the pseudogene TRBV3-2) to TRBJ1-2; D unresolved. Germline assignment: CDR1 LGHDT and CDR2 YNNKEL (reference sequence). V lost 0 bases, J lost 4 bases, and 9 bases lay in between. The CDR3 consists of 14 residues. Written as DNA, the CDR3 is TGTGCCAGCAGCCAAGATGCGGGTGGCTATGGCTACACCTTC. It codes for CASSQDAGGYGYTF.

This chain joins TRBV19 and TRBJ1-2; perhaps TRBD1 as D (5 bases). Trimming removed 0 bases from V and 4 bases from J, with 12 bases in between. CDR3 length: 15 residues. CDR1 is LNHDA, CDR2 SQIVND, per germline (reference sequence). The CDR3: CASSIDQGGGYGYTF. The CDR3 region has the DNA TGTGCCAGTAGTATAGACCAGGGAGGAGGCTATGGCTACACCTTC.

The chain is built from TRBV19 and TRBJ1-2; 9 bases agree with TRBD1. V gave up 7 bases and J gave up 4 bases; unmatched junction bases: 10. The CDR3 contains 15 residues. CDR1 and CDR2 (germline): LNHDA, SQIVND (reference sequence). The CDR3 nucleotides read TGTGCCAGTACCATAACAGGGGGCTTCTCCTATGGCTACACCTTC. Translated: CASTITGGFSYGYTF.

V usage is TRBV5-5 and J usage is TRBJ2-7; 9 bases agree with TRBD1. The CDR3 has 14 amino acids. J lost 9 bases, V lost 0 bases, and 7 bases had no gene match. Germline-derived CDR1 and CDR2 are SGHKS and YYEKEE (reference sequence). CDR3 sequence (DNA): TGTGCCAGCAGCTTGGAGACAGGGGGTTCGGTGCAGTACTTC. It translates to CASSLETGGSVQYF.

The gene calls are TRBV6-2 or TRBV6-3 and TRBJ2-1, with 10 bases aligning to TRBD2. J was trimmed by 0 bases and V by 2 bases; bases with no gene match: 13. This CDR3 is 20 amino acids long. Germline V gene lookup returns CDR1 MNHEY and CDR2 SVGEGT. The CDR3 nucleotides read TGTGCCAGCAGTTACCCACGGCTAGCGGGGGCCTCGTACTCCTACAATGAGCAGTTCTTC. This encodes CASSYPRLAGASYSYNEQFF.

The gene calls are TRBV29-1 and TRBJ2-1; D uncertain. CDR1 SQVTM and CDR2 ANQGSEA come from the germline V gene. This CDR3 is built from 14 residues. The V gene lost 0 bases and the J gene lost 4 bases, with 10 bases spanning the gap. CDR3 sequence (DNA): TGCAGCGTTGAAGATCTGGGCATTTACAATGAGCAGTTCTTC. This sequence encodes CSVEDLGIYNEQFF.

The chain carries TRBV5-4 and TRBJ2-2; 15 nucleotides match TRBD2. CDR3 length equals 16 residues. J gave up 5 bases and V 4 bases, and 3 bases lay outside the gene matches. CDR1 SGHNT and CDR2 YYREEE come from the germline V gene (reference sequence). CDR3 DNA: TGTGCCAGCAGCAAGGGACTAGCGGGAGGTACCGGGGAGCTGTTTTTT. This codes for CASSKGLAGGTGELFF.

This chain uses TRBV5-4 with TRBJ2-3; 7 bases line up with TRBD2. This CDR3 spans 19 amino acids. CDR1 and CDR2 from the germline V gene are SGHNT and YYREEE (reference sequence). V lost 4 bases and J lost 3; bases outside the gene matches: 20. CDR3 residues: CASSPDGGLAGVRTDTQYF. The CDR3 nucleotides are TGTGCCAGCAGCCCGGACGGGGGACTCGCGGGAGTGAGGACAGATACGCAGTATTTT.

The chain combines TRBV7-2 with TRBJ2-5, with 7 positions matching TRBD2. The CDR3 has 15 residues. The V gene's germline CDR1 is SGHTA and CDR2 FQGNSA. V was pared by 5 bases and J by 5 bases, with 11 bases of the junction left unmatched. Written as DNA, the CDR3 is TGTGCCAGCAGCCCCCGGCTAGCGGAGTGGGAGACCCAGTACTTC. As protein: CASSPRLAEWETQYF.

About this clone: Other DNA sequences in the sample encode the same CDR3. The chain combines TRBV29-1 with TRBJ2-3, with D hard to call. CDR3 length: 12 residues. Looked up from germline, CDR1 is SQVTM and CDR2 is ANQGSEA. Trimming stripped 4 bases from V and 0 bases from J, with 5 bases between. The CDR3 sequence: CSVVRSTDTQYF. The CDR3 nucleotides are TGCAGCGTTGTGCGGAGCACAGATACGCAGTATTTT.

The CDR3 loop is CASSRQGALSGNTIYF. The CDR3 bases are TGTGCCAGCAGTCGACAGGGGGCACTCTCTGGAAACACCATATATTTT. J is TRBJ1-3 and V is TRBV6-6, with 10 positions matching TRBD1. The CDR3 is made up of 16 amino acids. From germline, CDR1 is MNHNY and CDR2 SVGAGI (reference sequence). V gave up 5 bases and J gave up 0 bases; unmatched junction bases: 4.

The rearrangement joins TRBV19 to TRBJ1-1; D gene unclear. This CDR3 has 14 residues. Trimming took off 6 bases at V and 2 bases at J, with 13 bases between the two ends. From germline, CDR1 is LNHDA and CDR2 SQIVND (reference sequence). The CDR3 region is CASSRKAGNTEAFF. In nucleotides, the CDR3 is TGTGCCAGTAGCAGAAAGGCGGGAAACACTGAAGCTTTCTTT.

The gene calls are TRBV5-1 and TRBJ1-6; 10 bases map to TRBD1. V lost 4 bases and J lost 8; bases outside the gene matches: 3. CDR1 is SGHRS and CDR2 is YFSETQ in the germline V gene. This CDR3 spans 14 amino acids. CDR3 in amino acids: CASSPDRGHSPLHF. For the CDR3, the DNA is TGCGCCAGCAGCCCCGACAGGGGGCATTCACCCCTCCACTTT.

This clone was counted a few times. The chain couples TRBV5-1 to TRBJ1-2; no clear D gene. This CDR3 is built from 13 residues. CDR1 and CDR2 (germline): SGHRS, YFSETQ. Trimming stripped 0 bases from V and 3 bases from J, with 6 bases between. CDR3 DNA sequence: TGCGCCAGCAGCTTGGGAACTTACTATGGCTACACCTTC. Residues: CASSLGTYYGYTF.

The rearrangement uses TRBV18 and TRBJ1-6; D is unclear. Trimming left V 3 bases short and J 6 bases short, with 6 bases between. Per the germline V gene, CDR1 is KGHSH and CDR2 is LQKENI. CDR3 length: 13 residues. The CDR3 coding sequence is TGTGCCAGCTCACCTACTGCTAATTCACCCCTCCACTTT. This codes for CASSPTANSPLHF.

This clone appeared a few times. The CDR3 DNA is TGTGCCAGCAGTGTGGGAGGAGTGACCTTC. Translating it yields CASSVGGVTF. The genes are TRBV2 and TRBJ1-2; D not resolved. Germline V lookup: CDR1 SNHLY, CDR2 FYNNEI. Trimming took 4 bases from V and 14 from J, leaving 11 bases between them. This CDR3 has 10 amino acids.

The table lists this clone with a few counts. This rearrangement joins TRBV18 to TRBJ1-1; no clear D gene. The CDR3 is made up of 14 amino acids. The V end lost 2 bases, the J end lost 5 bases, and 12 bases lay between the germline ends. Per germline, CDR1 KGHSH and CDR2 LQKENI. CDR3 coding DNA: TGTGCCAGCTCACCAATGGTGGAGGTTACTGAAGCTTTCTTT. It yields the protein CASSPMVEVTEAFF.

The rearrangement uses TRBV5-1 and TRBJ2-2, with TRBD1 identical over 8 bases. V was pared by 2 bases and J by 0 bases, with 0 bases of the junction left unmatched. CDR3 length equals 15 residues. Germline V CDR1 and CDR2: SGHRS, YFSETQ. DNA of the CDR3: TGCGCCAGCAGCTTACAGGGGGCGAACACCGGGGAGCTGTTTTTT. It yields the protein CASSLQGANTGELFF.

This chain joins TRBV24-1 and TRBJ2-1; 10 nucleotides line up with TRBD2. Germline V gives CDR1 KGHDR, CDR2 SFDVKD. The CDR3 consists of 16 residues. The J segment lost 6 bases and the V segment lost 2 bases, leaving 6 bases of the junction unmatched. The CDR3 nucleotides read TGTGCCACCAGTGATTCAAGCGGGAGGGCTTTCAATGAGCAGTTCTTC. It translates to CATSDSSGRAFNEQFF.

This clone has only a few counts. The chain has TRBV5-1 and TRBJ2-6; D may be TRBD2 (5 bases). V was trimmed by 7 bases and J by 2 bases, leaving 25 bases between them. CDR1 and CDR2 (germline): SGHRS, YFSETQ. The CDR3 runs to 19 residues. CDR3 amino acids: CASATGQASGGAGANVLTF. CDR3 coding DNA: TGCGCCAGCGCTACCGGGCAAGCATCCGGAGGTGCTGGGGCCAACGTCCTGACTTTC.

Only a few counts were recorded for this clone. This sequence joins TRBV28 and TRBJ1-1; D gene uncertain. The germline gives CDR1 MDHEN, CDR2 SYDVKM. V lost 3 bases and J lost 6, with 5 bases in between. The CDR3 consists of 11 residues. The CDR3 sequence: CASSFPSEAFF. The CDR3 DNA sequence: TGTGCCAGCAGTTTCCCCTCTGAAGCTTTCTTT.

This rearrangement joins TRBV7-9 to TRBJ2-1, with D unresolved. V was pared by 4 bases and J by 1 base, with 8 bases between. This CDR3 comprises 14 residues. Germline V gene data show CDR1 as SEHNR and CDR2 as FQNEAQ (reference sequence). The CDR3 loop reads CASSSTRSYNEQFF. In DNA, the CDR3 is TGTGCCAGCAGCTCGACACGGTCCTACAATGAGCAGTTCTTC.

The rearrangement uses TRBV6-2 or TRBV6-3 and TRBJ1-1; possibly TRBD1 for D (5 bases). Germline CDR1 is MNHEY and CDR2 is SVGEGT. The CDR3 totals 16 residues. Trimming took off 0 bases at V and 7 bases at J, with 18 bases between the two ends. Written as DNA, the CDR3 is TGTGCCAGCAGTTACTCGGATGGGGGGGGAGAACTTGAAGCTTTCTTT. Its translation is CASSYSDGGGELEAFF.